The T cell receptor (beta chain) under discussion was sequenced for a study of blood T cell repertoires in COVID-19 (TCRdb year 2020). Context from the whole study: Samples from collaborators originated in the United States, Italy and Spain and spanned both the acute and convalescent phases of COVID-19. The sample metadata nearly always contained a de-identified subject ID, COVID-19 status, age in years and sex. The dataset comprised deeply sampled blood TCRbeta repertoires from subjects exposed to, actively infected with, or recovered from COVID-19. The material from the prospective study consisted of cDNA or gDNA derived from T cells, B-cell-depleted T cells, or PBMCs. The repertoires were released in a freely available public database meant as a resource for research on the immune response to SARS-CoV-2. Where available, HLA class I and class II types were obtained from metadata supplied by the sample provider rather than from assay-based typing. The samples were drawn from the first 160 participants of the ongoing ImmuneRACE study and from some 1,300 subjects provided by 6 global collaborators.

Collaborating institutions collected whole blood in K2EDTA tubes following their own protocols. Collaborator samples were shipped for TCRbeta analysis as frozen whole blood, isolated PBMCs, or DNA extracted from either sample type. Results and caveats for the whole study, not just this receptor: Clinical and demographic metadata were provided uncurated, with the amount varying by source and participant.

Taken from cysteine to phenylalanine, the CDR3 has 18 residues. Of the read, only the CDR3 DNA is kept; its 54 bases are in frame from base 1. Looking up the germline V gene yields CDR1 KGHSH and CDR2 LQKENI. For this chain, trimming is 8 bases at the V end and 11 bases at the J end, and the number of junction bases without a gene match is 26. The immunoSEQ Assay, a bias-controlled multiplex PCR, was used to amplify TCRbeta CDR3 regions from genomic DNA. For the original study's pipeline: Nucleated cell counts per sample were estimated from amplification of reference gene primers within the assay. To quantify the absolute abundance of each unique TCRbeta CDR3 rearrangement, sequence reads were collapsed and filtered. For each sample, productive Simpson clonality was calculated as the square root of Simpson's diversity index across productive rearrangements. TCRdb's version of the immuneACCESS table is confined to in-frame rearrangements and falls short of the full clone set. An unresolved V gene accounts for under half of the shortfall where checked; the remainder is of unknown origin. V and J calls plus clone size are reproduced from that table; the DNA served to infer D and trimming. The sample yields tens of thousands of clones; about three quarters were counted once. The ten top clones hold roughly 47% of the sample.

Concerning this clone itself: Its antigen remains unidentified. There are no base qualities to consult, and no much larger clone falls within one base.

The TCR comes from a woman aged 80 or over with acute or convalescent COVID-19. The sample consisted of peripheral blood. The chain is assembled from TRBV18 and TRBJ2-3, with TRBD1 identical over 9 junction bases. Read as DNA, the sequence is TGTGCCAGCCCGTCCCGGGACAGGGAGGCCCCTACCCGGGTTGGGCAGTATTTT. The translation is CASPSRDREAPTRVGQYF.